The 31 T cell receptor beta chains reported below all come from one sample, sequenced in a study of breast tumors, draining lymph nodes, adjacent tissues. TCRdb analysed the multiplex PCR reads with MiXCR anew, one entry per CDR3 protein. Of about 130,000 distinct CDR3 sequences listed, approximately 21% are singletons. Samples came from axillary lymph nodes draining the breast cancer. The sequenced sample was axillary lymph node tissue. The receptors originated from a female donor with breast cancer. Some clones in this sample may be carry-over from other donors' samples.

This chain connects TRBV28 to TRBJ2-1, with D hard to call. CDR1 is MDHEN and CDR2 is SYDVKM in the germline V gene. The CDR3 is 14 amino acids. The V and J ends lost 4 bases and 9 bases respectively, with 16 bases between them. The DNA for the CDR3 is TGTGCCAGCAGTTCACCTGTCCAGCCGTTTGAGCAGTTCTTC. It yields the protein CASSSPVQPFEQFF.

This clonotype occurred many times. The V gene is TRBV4-2, the J gene TRBJ2-1; maybe TRBD1 (5 bases). Germline CDR1 is LGHNA and CDR2 is YNFKEQ. The CDR3 contains 14 residues. Trimming took 5 bases from V and 6 from J, leaving 14 bases between them. CDR3 residues: CASSKRGDTNEQFF. CDR3 in DNA: TGTGCCAGCAGCAAAAGGGGTGACACCAATGAGCAGTTCTTC.

The V and J genes are TRBV28 and TRBJ2-7; 7 bases align to TRBD1. Germline V gene data show CDR1 as MDHEN and CDR2 as SYDVKM. V dropped 6 bases and J dropped 4; count of bases not matched to a gene: 3. The CDR3 runs to 12 residues. CDR3 residues: CASSGQVYEQYF. CDR3 nucleotides: TGTGCCAGCAGCGGACAGGTTTACGAGCAGTACTTC.

This clonotype appeared many times. The rearrangement uses TRBV29-1 and TRBJ2-3; TRBD2 aligns across 8 bases. The V gene's germline CDR1 is SQVTM and CDR2 ANQGSEA. With V trimmed by 4 bases and J by 4 bases, 13 bases remained unmatched. There are 16 residues in the CDR3. The CDR3 DNA reads TGCAGCGTTGTCCCAGCGGGACTAGTTTACCCAGATACGCAGTATTTT. Its translation is CSVVPAGLVYPDTQYF.

At least ten counts were recorded for this clonotype. J is TRBJ1-6 and V is TRBV29-1; tentative D call: TRBD1 (5 bases). V gave up 5 bases and J gave up 7 bases, with 12 bases separating them. In germline, CDR1 is SQVTM, CDR2 ANQGSEA. This CDR3 has 13 residues. The CDR3: CSVRDSLNSPLHF. CDR3 bases: TGCAGCGTTCGTGACAGCTTAAATTCACCCCTCCACTTT.

Concerning this clonotype: A much larger clonotype is one base distant, so this may be a read error. The chain recombines TRBV24-1 with TRBJ2-1, with no clear D. Germline CDR1 KGHDR, CDR2 SFDVKD. The CDR3 extends over 13 amino acids. CDR3 nucleotide sequence: TGTGCCACCAGTGATTTGCCTTACAATGGGCAGTTCTTC. Amino acids: CATSDLPYNGQFF.

As regards this clonotype: This may come from a read error, since a much larger clone is one base off. The CDR3 region is CASSLGDLQLF. CDR3 DNA: TGTGCCAGCAGCTTGGGGGATCTCCAGCTCTTC. This chain links TRBV5-6 with TRBJ2-1; D remains ambiguous. The CDR3 has 11 amino acids. Germline CDR1 SGHDT, CDR2 YYEEEE. The whole variable domain, filled in from reference TRBV5-6 and TRBJ2-1, reads DAGVTQSPTHLIKTRGQQVTLRCSPKSGHDTVSWYQQALGQGPQFIFQYYEEEERQRGNFPDRFSGHQFPNYSSELNVNALLLGDSALYLCASSLGDLQLFGPGTRLTVL.

This clonotype was found a few times. The chain combines TRBV13 with TRBJ1-3, with a weak D call TRBD1 (5 bases). The V gene's germline CDR1 is PRHDT and CDR2 FYEKMQ (reference sequence). V was trimmed by 5 bases and J by 0 bases, leaving 11 bases between them. The CDR3 loop spans 15 amino acids. The CDR3 coding sequence is TGTGCCAGCAGCCCGGACATGATCTCTGGAAACACCATATATTTT. This sequence encodes CASSPDMISGNTIYF.

V is TRBV19 and J is TRBJ2-1; D unresolved. Germline V lookup: CDR1 LNHDA, CDR2 SQIVND (reference sequence). CDR3 length: 13 residues. V was clipped by 6 bases and J by 9 bases, with 15 bases between them. CDR3 bases: TGTGCCAGTAGGTTAGGGTCCTACGGTGAGCAGTTCTTC. Residues: CASRLGSYGEQFF. The full variable domain, rest sourced from reference TRBV19 and TRBJ2-1, is DGGITQSPKYLFRKEGQNVTLSCEQNLNHDAMYWYRQDPGQGLRLIYYSQIVNDFQKGDIAEGYSVSREKKESFPLTVTSAQKNPTAFYLCASRLGSYGEQFFGPGTRLTVL.

This rearrangement joins TRBV18 to TRBJ1-2, with D perhaps matching TRBD1 (5 bases). V was cut by 1 base and J by 6 bases, with 24 bases left in between. This CDR3 spans 18 amino acids. In germline, CDR1 is KGHSH, CDR2 LQKENI. The CDR3 nucleotides are TGTGCCAGCTCACCACTAAGTGGTACGGTAGGACACGAGGATGGCTACACCTTC. Amino acids: CASSPLSGTVGHEDGYTF.

This clonotype showed up many times. V and J are TRBV2 and TRBJ2-3; 9 bases match TRBD2. The trim removed 4 bases at V and 2 bases at J, leaving 10 bases unmatched. The V gene's germline CDR1 is SNHLY and CDR2 FYNNEI. CDR3 length equals 17 residues. CDR3 sequence (DNA): TGTGCCAGCAGTGTCGGTCTTAGCGGGAGACCCACAGATACGCAGTATTTT. This gives the protein CASSVGLSGRPTDTQYF.

The chain is built from TRBV11-2 and TRBJ2-5; D possibly uses TRBD1 or TRBD2 (5 bases each). Germline V CDR1 and CDR2: SGHAT, FQNNGV. With 2 bases removed from V and 3 bases from J, the gap between germline ends came to 10 bases. The CDR3 totals 14 residues. CDR3 coding DNA: TGTGCCAGCAGCTTATTTCGAGGGGAAGAGACCCAGTACTTC. Translated: CASSLFRGEETQYF.

This clonotype was seen a few times. The chain combines TRBV5-4 with TRBJ2-5, with 8 bases identical to TRBD1. Germline V CDR1 and CDR2: SGHNT, YYREEE (reference sequence). The CDR3 consists of 15 residues. The ends lost 2 bases at V and 5 bases at J; junction bases unmatched: 8. This CDR3 is CASSFPHGDRETQYF. The CDR3 bases are TGTGCCAGCAGCTTCCCCCACGGGGACAGGGAGACCCAGTACTTC.

In the case of this clonotype: A much larger clone sits a single nucleotide away, making a read error possible. This sequence joins TRBV28 and TRBJ1-2; D unresolved. Germline V lookup: CDR1 MDHEN, CDR2 SYDVKM. The CDR3 is 13 amino acids. V was shortened by 6 bases and J by 7 bases, with 15 bases between the two germline ends. This CDR3 is CASRLLRGVGYTF. CDR3 sequence (DNA): TGTGCCAGCAGGTTACTCCGGGGAGTTGGCTACACCTTC.

This clonotype was counted between two and nine times. This sequence may be a read error, since a much larger clone differs from it by one base. V is TRBV5-1 and J is TRBJ2-1; D is unresolved. The germline V gene encodes CDR1 SGHRS and CDR2 YFSETQ. This CDR3 is built from 13 residues. The CDR3 sequence is CVSSAPGYNEQFF. CDR3 coding DNA: TGCGTCAGCAGCGCGCCGGGTTACAATGAGCAGTTCTTC.

This chain connects TRBV10-3 to TRBJ2-3, with a weak D call TRBD1 (5 bases). The J call is uncertain, as TRBJ1-5 better fits the DNA end. Per germline, CDR1 ENHRY and CDR2 SYGVKD. The CDR3 spans 14 residues. The CDR3 here is CATNPGLGADTQHF. For the CDR3, the DNA is TGTGCCACCAATCCGGGACTAGGTGCAGATACGCAGCATTTT.

Details on this clonotype: Just one base apart from a much larger clone, this may be a read error. The chain employs TRBV10-3 and TRBJ2-7; D is unclear. Per germline, CDR1 ENHRY and CDR2 SYGVKD. With 0 bases removed from V and 6 bases from J, the gap between germline ends came to 15 bases. The CDR3 runs 15 residues. This chain's CDR3 is CAISESGKGPCEQYF. The CDR3, as DNA: TGTGCCATCAGTGAGTCAGGGAAGGGCCCCTGCGAGCAGTACTTC.

This clonotype appeared many times. The chain couples TRBV9 to TRBJ2-2, with D tentatively TRBD2 (6 bases). Trimming took 2 bases from V and 1 from J, leaving 9 bases between them. CDR3 length: 15 amino acids. Germline lookup yields CDR1 SGDLS and CDR2 YYNGEE. The CDR3: CASSVRDWNTGELFF. The CDR3 DNA is TGTGCCAGCAGCGTCCGGGACTGGAACACCGGGGAGCTGTTTTTT.

With respect to this clonotype: This may be a read error: a much more frequent sequence differs by one nucleotide. The chain couples TRBV10-1 to TRBJ2-3, with 7 bases identical to TRBD2. The ends lost 2 bases at V and 6 bases at J; junction bases unmatched: 5. The germline gives CDR1 WNHNN, CDR2 SYGVQD (reference sequence). The CDR3 consists of 14 residues. CDR3 sequence reads: CASSETGGSDTQYF. The DNA of the CDR3 is TGCGCCAGCAGTGAGACCGGCGGGAGCGATACGCAGTATTTT.

This clonotype was counted at least ten times. The chain joins TRBV9 to TRBJ2-1; 13 bases agree with TRBD2. CDR3 length: 14 amino acids. V lost 2 bases, J lost 9 bases, and 2 bases stayed unmatched. Per germline, CDR1 SGDLS and CDR2 YYNGEE. This CDR3 is CASSVGLAGFEQFF. CDR3 nucleotide sequence: TGTGCCAGCAGCGTGGGACTAGCGGGATTTGAGCAGTTCTTC.

In its sample, this clonotype was seen many times. The chain links TRBV7-8 to TRBJ1-6; D call uncertain. This CDR3 region has 14 residues. Germline lookup yields CDR1 SGHVS and CDR2 FQNEAQ. The V and J ends lost 1 base and 6 bases respectively, with 7 bases between them. DNA of the CDR3: TGTGCCAGCAGCTTAGGTCCGCCTAATTCACCCCTCCACTTT. Its protein is CASSLGPPNSPLHF.

Many counts were recorded for this clonotype. J is TRBJ2-2 and V is TRBV29-1; D may be TRBD2 (6 bases). CDR1 and CDR2 from the germline V gene are SQVTM and ANQGSEA. The CDR3 has 13 residues. Trimming took 3 bases from V and 1 from J, leaving 6 bases between them. The CDR3: CSVDSGNTGELFF. The CDR3 DNA reads TGCAGCGTTGATAGCGGGAACACCGGGGAGCTGTTTTTT.

In this sample, this clonotype turned up many times. The chain uses TRBV20-1 and TRBJ1-6; 9 positions agree with TRBD1. V lost 0 bases to trimming and J lost 8 bases; unmatched junction nucleotides: 8. Germline loops: CDR1 DFQATT, CDR2 SNEGSKA (reference sequence). The CDR3 spans 16 residues. The DNA for the CDR3 is TGCAGTGCTAGAGATGGGGGACAGGGTAACCATTCACCCCTCCACTTT. Amino acids: CSARDGGQGNHSPLHF.

The chain links TRBV11-2 to TRBJ2-1; 11 nucleotides line up with TRBD2. CDR3 length: 17 residues. The V and J ends lost 1 base and 7 bases, in that order; junction bases with no gene match: 9. Germline CDR1 SGHAT, CDR2 FQNNGV. CDR3 region: CASSLAPLAGVKNEQFF. The CDR3 DNA sequence: TGTGCCAGCAGCTTAGCCCCACTAGCGGGAGTGAAGAATGAGCAGTTCTTC.

This clonotype was picked up a small number of times. The chain joins TRBV6-5 to TRBJ1-1; 8 bases fit TRBD1. V gave up 0 bases and J gave up 5 bases; unmatched junction bases: 5. The V gene's germline CDR1 is MNHEY and CDR2 SVGAGI. The CDR3 consists of 15 residues. The CDR3 spells CASSYSVDRGTEAFF. CDR3 nucleotide sequence: TGTGCCAGCAGTTACTCCGTTGACAGGGGAACTGAAGCTTTCTTT.

This clonotype was counted many times. This chain links TRBV7-2 with TRBJ2-1; TRBD2 agrees at 8 bases. The CDR3 loop spans 13 amino acids. Germline V CDR1 and CDR2: SGHTA, FQGNSA. J gave up 7 bases and V 5 bases, and 4 bases lay outside the gene matches. As DNA, the CDR3 is TGTGCCAGCAGCCCCTCTAGCGGGAATGAGCAGTTCTTC. Encoded protein: CASSPSSGNEQFF.

This clonotype was seen ten or more times. The CDR3 DNA reads TGTGCCAGCAGCCAAGAAGGCTTGACAGTCCGCTCTGGAAACACCATATATTTT. Translated, it gives CASSQEGLTVRSGNTIYF. The chain links TRBV14 to TRBJ1-3; D possibly corresponds to TRBD1 (5 bases). CDR3 length: 18 amino acids. Trimming pared 0 bases from V and 0 bases from J, leaving 15 bases between. Looked up from germline, CDR1 is SGHDN and CDR2 is FVKESK.

This clonotype was seen many times. The rearrangement joins TRBV14 to TRBJ2-7, with TRBD2 as a possible D gene (5 bases). CDR3 length equals 15 residues. Trimming removed 0 bases from V and 5 bases from J, with 14 bases in between. Germline V gene lookup returns CDR1 SGHDN and CDR2 FVKESK. The CDR3 is CASSQDRSLVDEQYF. In DNA form, the CDR3 reads TGTGCCAGCAGCCAAGACCGATCACTAGTCGACGAGCAGTACTTC. The whole variable domain, filled in from reference TRBV14 and TRBJ2-7, reads EAGVTQFPSHSVIEKGQTVTLRCDPISGHDNLYWYRRVMGKEIKFLLHFVKESKQDESGMPNNRFLAERTGGTYSTLKVQPAELEDSGVYFCASSQDRSLVDEQYFGPGTRLTVT.

This clonotype has at least ten counts. The rearrangement uses TRBV6-1 and TRBJ2-1; 11 positions agree with TRBD1. Germline assignment: CDR1 MNHNS and CDR2 SASEGT. The CDR3 is 17 amino acids. V was clipped by 6 bases and J by 5 bases; unmatched bases: 12. CDR3 in amino acids: CASSKTSGTGGNNEQFF. CDR3 in DNA: TGTGCCAGCAGCAAAACCTCCGGGACAGGGGGGAACAATGAGCAGTTCTTC.

This clonotype was counted between two and nine times. This rearrangement joins TRBV19 to TRBJ1-5; the D gene is possibly TRBD1 (5 bases). This CDR3 has 15 amino acids. Germline CDR1 reads LNHDA; CDR2 reads SQIVND (reference sequence). Deletions cut 3 bases from V and 4 bases from J, with 13 bases between. The CDR3 DNA reads TGTGCCAGTAGTATCGCCGGGACCAGTAATCAGCCCCAGCATTTT. Translation: CASSIAGTSNQPQHF.

This clonotype was recorded a few times. This chain links TRBV6-5 with TRBJ1-2; no clear D. The ends were cut back, 4 bases at V and 1 base at J, with 10 bases in the middle. Germline V gives CDR1 MNHEY, CDR2 SVGAGI. CDR3 length equals 14 residues. CDR3: CASSSLGSNYGYTF. CDR3 sequence (DNA): TGTGCCAGCAGTTCCCTGGGGAGTAACTATGGCTACACCTTC.